The clone carrying this TCR beta chain was recorded a few times. Antigen unknown. This sample was taken from a study of regulatory T cells in long-lasting Graves disease. Across the whole study: Antithyroid drug intake by newly diagnosed Graves' patients had lasted under 3 months.

Findings and limits, study-wide: Among persistent patients, a larger number of public clonotypes were shared (around 3,000) than among newly diagnosed patients (more than 850). The small sample size may have reduced accuracy.

Regarding time point: newly diagnosed GD, antithyroid drugs for less than 3 months. PBMC RNA served as the TCR library source. The authors built TCR beta libraries using iRepertoire HTBI primers and Arm-PCR of CDR3 regions. A single record per CDR3 protein comes from TCRdb applying MiXCR to the multiplex PCR reads. The repertoire consists of around 330,000 distinct CDR3 sequences, with under 20% occurring once and the leading ten covering about 40%. Per the germline V gene, CDR1 is LGHNA and CDR2 is YNFKEQ. The CDR3 consists of 13 residues. V lost 1 base and J 6 bases, leaving 8 bases between the germline ends.

The chain links TRBV4-2 to TRBJ2-3, with unresolved D. The specimen comprised peripheral blood mononuclear cells (PBMCs), sampled at new diagnosis, from a patient treated with antithyroid drugs. The clonotype originates from a female donor with Graves disease. CDR3 loop: CASSQAFSDTQYF. The CDR3 nucleotides are TGTGCCAGCAGCCAAGCCTTCTCGGATACGCAGTATTTT.